Shown below are 18 T cell receptor beta chains from a single sample sequenced in a study of long-term antiretroviral therapy in people with HIV. It was version v3.0 of the immunoSEQ assay that was run at survey level. The data were produced by immunoSEQ multiplex PCR, yet TCRdb's version contains in-frame clones alone and is incomplete. The sample consists of around 16,000 clones, roughly 83% of them appearing once. The sample here was unsorted PBMCs, taken just before starting antiretroviral therapy. The source of these receptors is a man aged 35 to 55 with HIV.

The CDR3 sequence: CATSTPVGEQFF. In DNA form, the CDR3 reads TGTGCCACCAGCACCCCCGTAGGTGAGCAGTTCTTC. This chain uses TRBV15 with TRBJ2-1; unclear D gene. Germline CDR1 and CDR2: LNHNV and YYDKDF (reference sequence). The germline V and J ends were trimmed by 4 bases and 9 bases, with 10 bases remaining between them. The CDR3 length is 12 residues.

This sequence joins TRBV5-4 and TRBJ2-2; 8 bases are shared with TRBD1. The CDR3 runs to 15 residues. The V and J ends lost 3 bases and 1 base, in that order; junction bases with no gene match: 2. The V gene's germline CDR1 is SGHNT and CDR2 YYREEE (reference sequence). The DNA for the CDR3 is TGTGCCAGCAGCTCCAGGGGGCGGAACACCGGGGAGCTGTTTTTT. Translated, it gives CASSSRGRNTGELFF.

The chain couples TRBV7-2 to TRBJ1-1; D unresolved. CDR1 is SGHTA and CDR2 is FQGNSA in the germline V gene. V was cut by 3 bases and J by 5 bases, with 16 bases left in between. The CDR3 covers 15 residues. The CDR3 here is CASSFPSAERTEAFF. The DNA for the CDR3 is TGTGCCAGCAGCTTCCCGTCGGCGGAGCGGACTGAAGCTTTCTTT.

This clone was counted once. CDR3 coding DNA: TGTGCCAGTAGTACCTTATTTCCGACTAGCGAGGTGACAGATACGCAGTATTTT. Translated: CASSTLFPTSEVTDTQYF. The chain links TRBV19 to TRBJ2-3, with 8 bases fitting TRBD2. The CDR3 consists of 18 residues. CDR1 and CDR2 from the germline V gene are LNHDA and SQIVND (reference sequence). Germline trimming cut 4 bases from V and 3 bases from J; bases unmatched to any gene: 15.

The V call is TRBV7-2, the J call TRBJ2-2; TRBD2 matches 12 bases. After removal of 5 bases from V and 4 bases from J, the junction contained 2 bases not matched to a gene. Germline loops: CDR1 SGHTA, CDR2 FQGNSA. The CDR3 loop spans 15 amino acids. CDR3 protein: CASSGLAGTTGELFF. CDR3 sequence (DNA): TGTGCCAGCAGCGGACTAGCGGGGACCACCGGGGAGCTGTTTTTT.

This clone was picked up one time. The chain carries TRBV18 and TRBJ2-1, with D unclear. The germline CDR1 and CDR2 sequences are KGHSH and LQKENI. V was trimmed by 3 bases and J by 8 bases, leaving 5 bases between them. The CDR3 is 11 amino acids. The CDR3 DNA sequence: TGTGCCAGCTCACCTGTTGATGAGCAGTTCTTC. Encoded protein: CASSPVDEQFF. Looking up the rest from reference TRBV18 and TRBJ2-1 gives the full variable domain: NAGVMQNPRHLVRRRGQEARLRCSPMKGHSHVYWYRQLPEEGLKFMVYLQKENIIDESGMPKERFSAEFPKEGPSILRIQQVVRGDSAAYFCASSPVDEQFFGPGTRLTVL.

Concerning this clone: The same CDR3 is also encoded by other DNA sequences in this sample. The CDR3 DNA follows: TGTGCCAGCAGTGACTATGGCTACACCTTC. It specifies CASSDYGYTF. V and J are TRBV2 and TRBJ1-2, with D unclear. This CDR3 comprises 10 residues. Trimming removed 3 bases at V and 4 bases at J, with 0 bases between. The V gene's germline CDR1 is SNHLY and CDR2 FYNNEI.

This clone was detected only once. V is TRBV6-4 and J is TRBJ2-3; D is ambiguous. The ends were cut back, 2 bases at V and 0 bases at J, with 6 bases in the middle. There are 14 residues in the CDR3. Germline V gives CDR1 MRHNA, CDR2 SNTAGT. CDR3 bases: TGTGCCAGCAGTGACACAGAGAGCACAGATACGCAGTATTTT. It specifies CASSDTESTDTQYF.

The chain is built from TRBV5-8 and TRBJ1-5, with 7 bases identical to TRBD1. This CDR3 region has 17 residues. From germline, CDR1 is SGHTS and CDR2 YDEGEE. The junction had 10 bases not matched to a gene; V was cut back by 3 bases and J by 1 base. The CDR3 region is CASSSLLAGQSNQPQHF. The DNA for the CDR3 is TGTGCCAGCAGCTCTCTTTTGGCGGGACAGAGCAATCAGCCCCAGCATTTT.

The chain has TRBV11-2 and TRBJ2-5; D might be TRBD1 (6 bases). CDR1 is SGHAT and CDR2 is FQNNGV in the germline V gene. V lost 6 bases, J lost 1 base, and 15 bases lay in between. The CDR3 contains 15 residues. For the CDR3, the DNA is TGTGCCAGCAGTACAGGGAACTTAGGCCAAGAGACCCAGTACTTC. This encodes CASSTGNLGQETQYF.

This clone was seen a few times. The chain is built from TRBV29-1 and TRBJ1-2; D might be TRBD1 (6 bases). Germline V gives CDR1 SQVTM, CDR2 ANQGSEA. This CDR3 is built from 14 residues. V was trimmed by 1 base and J by 8 bases, leaving 17 bases between them. The CDR3 spells CSVEAAHREGGYTF. The CDR3 region has the DNA TGCAGCGTTGAAGCGGCCCACAGGGAAGGAGGCTACACCTTC.

This chain joins TRBV9 and TRBJ2-3, with 10 bases matching TRBD2. V trimming: 3 bases; J trimming: 2 bases; junction bases outside the gene matches: 3. Germline lookup yields CDR1 SGDLS and CDR2 YYNGEE. The CDR3 contains 15 residues. The CDR3 nucleotides read TGTGCCAGCAGCGCTAGCGGGGGAGCCACAGATACGCAGTATTTT. Translating gives CASSASGGATDTQYF.

The V call is TRBV6-5, the J call TRBJ1-2, with D possibly being TRBD1 (5 bases). In germline, CDR1 is MNHEY, CDR2 SVGAGI. This CDR3 spans 15 amino acids. With 0 bases removed from V and 3 bases from J, the gap between germline ends came to 11 bases. The CDR3 loop is CASSYSGEFDYGYTF. The CDR3 nucleotides read TGTGCCAGCAGTTACTCGGGGGAGTTCGACTATGGCTACACCTTC.

V is TRBV29-1 and J is TRBJ2-7, with D perhaps given as TRBD1 or TRBD2 (6 bases each). The CDR3 covers 12 residues. V lost 4 bases and J lost 5, with 12 bases in between. Germline-derived CDR1 and CDR2 are SQVTM and ANQGSEA. The chain's CDR3 is CSVVGGADEQYF. In nucleotides, the CDR3 is TGCAGCGTTGTCGGGGGCGCGGACGAGCAGTACTTC.

The chain has TRBV2 and TRBJ1-5, with D unclear. In germline, CDR1 is SNHLY, CDR2 FYNNEI. The CDR3 sequence is 15 residues long. Deletions cut 0 bases from V and 3 bases from J, with 9 bases between. CDR3 in DNA: TGTGCCAGCAGTGAAGCGCGGGCAGTCAATCAGCCCCAGCATTTT. It specifies CASSEARAVNQPQHF.

The chain employs TRBV6-5 and TRBJ2-7, with TRBD2 matching 7 bases. CDR3 length equals 16 residues. The V segment lost 2 bases and the J segment 0 bases; nucleotides outside the gene matches: 7. Germline V gives CDR1 MNHEY, CDR2 SVGAGI. This CDR3 is CASSYESGTPSYEQYF. The CDR3 nucleotides read TGTGCCAGCAGTTACGAGAGCGGGACCCCCTCCTACGAGCAGTACTTC.

By share, this clone ranks as medium-sized. The V call is TRBV19, the J call TRBJ1-1, with D perhaps TRBD1 (6 bases). CDR3 size: 11 residues. V shed 11 bases and J shed 5 bases, with 12 bases lying between them. Germline V gives CDR1 LNHDA, CDR2 SQIVND (reference sequence). The DNA for the CDR3 is TGTGCCTGTACAGGGTCGACTGAAGCTTTCTTT. This codes for CACTGSTEAFF.

V and J are TRBV5-6 and TRBJ2-7; D not resolved. The CDR3 length is 12 residues. Germline V gene sequence: CDR1 SGHDT, CDR2 YYEEEE. V lost 1 base to trimming and J lost 4 bases, with 6 bases between them. The CDR3 DNA sequence: TGTGCCAGCAGCTTGTCCGGGTACGAGCAGTACTTC. This encodes CASSLSGYEQYF.